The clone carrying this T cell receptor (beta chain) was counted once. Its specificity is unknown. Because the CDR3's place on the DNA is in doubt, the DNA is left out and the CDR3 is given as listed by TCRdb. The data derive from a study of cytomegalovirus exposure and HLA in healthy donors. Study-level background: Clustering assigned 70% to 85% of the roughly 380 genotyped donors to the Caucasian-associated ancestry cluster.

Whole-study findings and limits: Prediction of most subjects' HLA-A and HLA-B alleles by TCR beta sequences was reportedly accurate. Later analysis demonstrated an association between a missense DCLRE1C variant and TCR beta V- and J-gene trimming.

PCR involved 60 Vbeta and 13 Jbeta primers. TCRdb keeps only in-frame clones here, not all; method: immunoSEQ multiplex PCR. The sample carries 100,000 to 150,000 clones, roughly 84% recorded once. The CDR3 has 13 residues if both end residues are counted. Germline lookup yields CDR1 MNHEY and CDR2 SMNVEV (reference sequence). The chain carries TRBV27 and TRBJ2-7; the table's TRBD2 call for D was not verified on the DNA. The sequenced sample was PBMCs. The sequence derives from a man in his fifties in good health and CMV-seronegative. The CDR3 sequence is CASSRDFRGEQYF.